The sequence of this T cell receptor beta chain was determined in a study of cytomegalovirus exposure and HLA in healthy donors. V was pared by 6 bases and J by 6 bases, with 19 bases between. This CDR3 comprises 14 residues. CDR1 and CDR2 (germline): SGHDT, YYEEEE. Researchers ran the PCR with 60 Vbeta and 13 Jbeta primers. The assay was immunoSEQ multiplex PCR, and TCRdb's table has in-frame clones only and misses some. The table lists about 190,000 clones, 65% to 75% of them singletons, with about 4.8% in the top ten. This clone showed up just once. Its matching antigen is unknown. Overall study results and limits: In a later analysis, a missense DCLRE1C variant was linked to TCR beta V- and J-gene trimming.

The sample comprised PBMCs. The chain employs TRBV5-6 and TRBJ2-7, with D maybe TRBD2 (5 bases). This clonotype was sampled from a man younger than 45 in good health and CMV-seropositive. CDR3 nucleotides: TGTGCCAGCATCGATCGGGGTTTCGGTCGCGAGCAGTACTTC. The encoded protein is CASIDRGFGREQYF.